These T cell receptor beta chains were read from a single sample in a study of blood T cell repertoires in COVID-19. TCRdb keeps only in-frame clones here, not all; method: immunoSEQ multiplex PCR. The sample carries roughly 90,000 clones, about 83% recorded once. Sequencing was performed on peripheral blood. Receptors were obtained from a woman aged 65 to 85 with acute or convalescent COVID-19. The CDR3 runs from the conserved cysteine through the conserved F or W. D genes are given only for firm matches. The size entry is marked missing in some rows and otherwise reads once, few, many or a size class.

v_call: TRBV28
clone_size: NA
d_call: NA
j_call: TRBJ1-2
cdr3_nt: TGTGCCAGCAGCCCGAACCTAGGTTTCGGGACCTTC
cdr3_aa: CASSPNLGFGTF

v_call: TRBV6-5
clone_size: few
d_call: NA
j_call: TRBJ1-1
cdr3_nt: TGTGCCAGCAGTTCGGGTCCTTTAGTTGGCACTGAAGCTTTCTTT
cdr3_aa: CASSSGPLVGTEAFF

v_call: TRBV25-1
clone_size: NA
d_call: NA
j_call: TRBJ1-2
cdr3_nt: TGTGCCAGCTCTAATACAGGGAACTATGGCTACACCTTC
cdr3_aa: CASSNTGNYGYTF

v_call: TRBV2
clone_size: NA
d_call: NA
j_call: TRBJ1-5
cdr3_nt: TGTGCCAGCAGTGAAGAGCCGTATAGCAATCAGCCCCAGCATTTT
cdr3_aa: CASSEEPYSNQPQHF

v_call: TRBV5-4
clone_size: NA
d_call: TRBD1
j_call: TRBJ1-1
cdr3_nt: TGTGCCAGCAGCATCGACAGGGGGCGGCCTGAAGCTTTCTTT
cdr3_aa: CASSIDRGRPEAFF

v_call: TRBV4-1
clone_size: once
d_call: NA
j_call: TRBJ2-6
cdr3_nt: TGCGCCAGCAGCCAAGTCAACTCTGGGGCCAACGTCCTGACTTTC
cdr3_aa: CASSQVNSGANVLTF

v_call: TRBV18
clone_size: once
d_call: TRBD1
j_call: TRBJ1-3
cdr3_nt: TGTGCCAGCTCACTCGACAGGGGTACCGGAAACACCATATATTTT
cdr3_aa: CASSLDRGTGNTIYF

v_call: TRBV5-1
clone_size: NA
d_call: NA
j_call: TRBJ1-1
cdr3_nt: TGCGCCAGCAGCTTGACCAGCGATTACACTGAAGCTTTCTTT
cdr3_aa: CASSLTSDYTEAFF

v_call: TRBV3-1/TRBV3-2
clone_size: NA
d_call: TRBD2
j_call: TRBJ2-5
cdr3_nt: TGTGCCAGCCAGGTAGCGGGGGGACCGGGGGAGACCCAGTACTTC
cdr3_aa: CASQVAGGPGETQYF

v_call: TRBV5-1
clone_size: NA
d_call: TRBD2
j_call: TRBJ2-5
cdr3_nt: TGCGCCAGCAGCTCCCGGACTAGCGGGGGGGCCTTGGAGACCCAGTACTTC
cdr3_aa: CASSSRTSGGALETQYF

v_call: TRBV6-6
clone_size: NA
d_call: TRBD1
j_call: TRBJ1-1
cdr3_nt: TGTGCCAGCAGTCCTCTTCCGGGACAGGGAGGGGGAACTGAAGCTTTCTTT
cdr3_aa: CASSPLPGQGGGTEAFF

v_call: TRBV2
clone_size: NA
d_call: NA
j_call: TRBJ1-4
cdr3_nt: TGTGCCAGCAGTAAGGGGAGGGTGCAGGAAAAACTGTTTTTT
cdr3_aa: CASSKGRVQEKLFF

v_call: TRBV10-3
clone_size: NA
d_call: TRBD2
j_call: TRBJ2-2
cdr3_nt: TGTGCCATCAGTGAGCCAGGACTAGCGGGGTACACCGGGGAGCTGTTTTTT
cdr3_aa: CAISEPGLAGYTGELFF

v_call: TRBV27
clone_size: NA
d_call: TRBD1
j_call: TRBJ1-2
cdr3_nt: TGTGCCAGCAGTCTCCAGGGGGAGGATGGCTACACCTTC
cdr3_aa: CASSLQGEDGYTF

v_call: TRBV4-2
clone_size: NA
d_call: NA
j_call: TRBJ1-5
cdr3_nt: TGTGCCAGCAGCCAAGTTTTGATCGAACCAACCCCCCGGCAGCCCCAGCATTTT
cdr3_aa: CASSQVLIEPTPRQPQHF

v_call: TRBV6-5
clone_size: NA
d_call: TRBD1
j_call: TRBJ2-1
cdr3_nt: TGTGCCAGCAGTTACTCCGGGGACAGGGGCAATGAGCAGTTCTTC
cdr3_aa: CASSYSGDRGNEQFF

v_call: TRBV23-1
clone_size: NA
d_call: NA
j_call: TRBJ2-1
cdr3_nt: TGCGCCAGCAGTCAATGTGAGGGCATGACTTCCTACAATGAGCAGTTCTTC
cdr3_aa: CASSQCEGMTSYNEQFF

v_call: TRBV11-2
clone_size: NA
d_call: NA
j_call: TRBJ1-3
cdr3_nt: TGTGCCAGCAGCTTATCAGGGAACACCATATATTTT
cdr3_aa: CASSLSGNTIYF

v_call: TRBV3-1/TRBV3-2
clone_size: NA
d_call: TRBD2
j_call: TRBJ2-3
cdr3_nt: TGTGCCAGCAGCCAAGTCTTAACTAGCGGGGGATTCACAGATACGCAGTATTTT
cdr3_aa: CASSQVLTSGGFTDTQYF

v_call: TRBV30
clone_size: NA
d_call: NA
j_call: TRBJ1-5
cdr3_nt: TGTGCCTGGAGTGACTACAGCAATCAGCCCCAGCATTTT
cdr3_aa: CAWSDYSNQPQHF

v_call: TRBV7-3
clone_size: NA
d_call: NA
j_call: TRBJ2-3
cdr3_nt: TGTGCCAGCAGCTCCCAGGGGAGTGGCACAGATACGCAGTATTTT
cdr3_aa: CASSSQGSGTDTQYF

v_call: TRBV7-9
clone_size: NA
d_call: NA
j_call: TRBJ1-1
cdr3_nt: TGTGCCAGCAGCTTAGAAGCAGGGGTTGAAGCTTTCTTT
cdr3_aa: CASSLEAGVEAFF

v_call: TRBV6-5
clone_size: NA
d_call: TRBD1
j_call: TRBJ2-3
cdr3_nt: TGTGCCAGCAGTTACTCCACGACAGGGGATACGCAGTATTTT
cdr3_aa: CASSYSTTGDTQYF

v_call: TRBV9
clone_size: NA
d_call: NA
j_call: TRBJ1-5
cdr3_nt: TGTGCCAGCAGCGCCCTCAGCAATCAGCCCCAGCATTTT
cdr3_aa: CASSALSNQPQHF

v_call: TRBV9
clone_size: NA
d_call: NA
j_call: TRBJ2-2
cdr3_nt: TGTGCCAGCAGCGTGAGAGGGGGTAACACCGGGGAGCTGTTTTTT
cdr3_aa: CASSVRGGNTGELFF

v_call: TRBV5-4
clone_size: NA
d_call: TRBD2
j_call: TRBJ2-5
cdr3_nt: TGTGCCAGCAGCACCGGGACTAGCGGGGGTCAAGAGACCCAGTACTTC
cdr3_aa: CASSTGTSGGQETQYF

v_call: TRBV4-2
clone_size: NA
d_call: TRBD2
j_call: TRBJ2-3
cdr3_nt: TGTGCCAGCAGCCAAGTTCAAGGACTAGCGGGGGGCACTAGCACAGATACGCAGTATTTT
cdr3_aa: CASSQVQGLAGGTSTDTQYF

v_call: TRBV18
clone_size: NA
d_call: NA
j_call: TRBJ2-1
cdr3_nt: TGTGCCAGCTCACCAGGGGAGACCTACAATGAGCAGTTCTTC
cdr3_aa: CASSPGETYNEQFF

v_call: TRBV5-1
clone_size: NA
d_call: TRBD1
j_call: TRBJ1-4
cdr3_nt: TGCGCCAGTTCCGGGACAGCCGATGAAAAACTGTTTTTT
cdr3_aa: CASSGTADEKLFF

v_call: TRBV27
clone_size: once
d_call: NA
j_call: TRBJ1-2
cdr3_nt: TGTGCCAGCAGGTCGCTAGGGGGTCCCTATGGCTACACCTTC
cdr3_aa: CASRSLGGPYGYTF

v_call: TRBV9
clone_size: NA
d_call: TRBD1
j_call: TRBJ1-2
cdr3_nt: TGTGCCAGCAGCGTAGCTCAGGGACAGGCCGCCTATGGCTACACCTTC
cdr3_aa: CASSVAQGQAAYGYTF

v_call: TRBV19
clone_size: few
d_call: NA
j_call: TRBJ1-2
cdr3_nt: TGTGCCAGTAGGAGCTATGGCTACACCTTC
cdr3_aa: CASRSYGYTF

v_call: TRBV5-4
clone_size: NA
d_call: TRBD1
j_call: TRBJ2-7
cdr3_nt: TGTGCCAGCAGCGTACAGGGGGACCCCTACGAGCAGTACTTC
cdr3_aa: CASSVQGDPYEQYF

v_call: TRBV6-6
clone_size: NA
d_call: NA
j_call: TRBJ1-4
cdr3_nt: TGTGCCAGCAGTACCCTAGGGGGGGGCTATGATGAAAAACTGTTTTTT
cdr3_aa: CASSTLGGGYDEKLFF

v_call: TRBV28
clone_size: NA
d_call: NA
j_call: TRBJ1-2
cdr3_nt: TGTGCCAGCAGTTTATTCGCCTCACAGGGTTCCCTCTATGGCTACACCTTC
cdr3_aa: CASSLFASQGSLYGYTF

v_call: TRBV4-1
clone_size: NA
d_call: TRBD1
j_call: TRBJ1-1
cdr3_nt: TGCGCCAGCAGCCGAACACCGACAGGGCCGGGCACTGAAGCTTTCTTT
cdr3_aa: CASSRTPTGPGTEAFF

v_call: TRBV25-1
clone_size: NA
d_call: TRBD1
j_call: TRBJ1-2
cdr3_nt: TGTGCCAGCAGTGAATATCTGGGACAGGGGGCAGGGGGCTACACCTTC
cdr3_aa: CASSEYLGQGAGGYTF

v_call: TRBV3-1/TRBV3-2
clone_size: NA
d_call: TRBD1
j_call: TRBJ1-1
cdr3_nt: TGTGCCAGCAGCCCCCTTCACAGGGGCACTGAAGCTTTCTTT
cdr3_aa: CASSPLHRGTEAFF